This TCR beta chain was recorded in a study of technical replicates of blood from a handful of donors. The junction had 6 bases not matched to a gene; V was cut back by 0 bases and J by 8 bases. The CDR3 spans 15 residues. Germline loops: CDR1 MGHRA, CDR2 YSYEKL. Produced via immunoSEQ multiplex PCR; TCRdb's table is partial and in-frame only. The sample holds nearly 90,000 clones, more than 85% seen once. V and J are TRBV4-1 and TRBJ2-1; 8 bases line up with TRBD2. This TCR was sampled from a human donor in good health. The sequencing sample was made of T cells isolated from PBMCs. For the CDR3, the DNA is TGCGCCAGCAGCCAAGAAGGCGGGAGGCCTTATGAGCAGTTCTTC. Protein product: CASSQEGGRPYEQFF.